Below are 32 T cell receptor beta chains sequenced from a single sample in a study of cytomegalovirus exposure and HLA in healthy donors. PCR involved 60 Vbeta and 13 Jbeta primers. Sequencing used immunoSEQ multiplex PCR; TCRdb keeps in-frame clones, though not all of them. The sample lists 110,000 or so clones, over 75% seen once, with around 2.3% in the top ten. The sequencing sample was made of PBMCs. The origin of the receptors is a woman between 18 and 29 years old in good health and CMV-seronegative.

This chain connects TRBV30 to TRBJ1-5; TRBD1 matches at 8 bases. Germline V CDR1 and CDR2: GTSNPN, SVGIG (reference sequence). Trimming took 1 base from V and 5 from J; bases not matched to a gene: 7. The CDR3 is made up of 15 amino acids. This CDR3 is CAWSEGQGDYQPQHF. The DNA of the CDR3 is TGTGCCTGGAGTGAAGGACAGGGCGACTATCAGCCCCAGCATTTT.

This rearrangement joins TRBV6-5 to TRBJ1-1; possibly TRBD1 for D (6 bases). Germline V lookup: CDR1 MNHEY, CDR2 SVGAGI. V lost 7 bases to trimming and J lost 6 bases, with 21 bases between them. The CDR3 is 15 amino acids. This chain's CDR3 is CASNEGGFGLSEAFF. The CDR3 bases are TGTGCCAGCAACGAGGGGGGGTTTGGATTGTCTGAAGCTTTCTTT.

The chain couples TRBV5-6 to TRBJ2-5; D is possibly TRBD2 (7 bases). Trimming took off 3 bases at V and 4 bases at J, with 13 bases between the two ends. Germline CDR1 and CDR2: SGHDT and YYEEEE. There are 14 residues in the CDR3. The CDR3 coding sequence is TGTGCCAGCAGCTACCTGGGGGGGGCAGAGACCCAGTACTTC. It codes for CASSYLGGAETQYF.

The rearrangement joins TRBV6-1 to TRBJ2-7, with D perhaps matching TRBD1 (6 bases). The V gene lost 4 bases and the J gene lost 4 bases, with 17 bases spanning the gap. CDR3 length: 15 amino acids. Germline values: CDR1 MNHNS, CDR2 SASEGT. This CDR3 reads CASSVGQISLYEQYF. The CDR3 DNA reads as TGTGCCAGCAGTGTCGGACAGATATCCCTATACGAGCAGTACTTC.

The gene calls are TRBV25-1 and TRBJ1-2; the D gene is possibly TRBD1 (6 bases). Trimming took 5 bases from V and 5 from J, leaving 24 bases between them. Germline assignment: CDR1 MGHDK and CDR2 SYGVNS. The CDR3 is 17 amino acids. This CDR3 is CASSSHLGAGERYGYTF. CDR3 nucleotide sequence: TGTGCCAGCAGTTCCCACCTGGGGGCAGGGGAACGGTATGGCTACACCTTC.

The chain couples TRBV5-8 to TRBJ2-5; D perhaps matches TRBD1 (6 bases). This CDR3 region has 13 residues. Germline V gene data show CDR1 as SGHTS and CDR2 as YDEGEE. The ends were cut back, 6 bases at V and 5 bases at J, with 14 bases in the middle. The CDR3 sequence: CASILQGQETQYF. In nucleotides, the CDR3 is TGTGCCAGCATCCTACAGGGTCAGGAGACCCAGTACTTC.

The chain is built from TRBV7-9 and TRBJ2-6; no definite D call. The germline V and J ends were trimmed by 4 bases and 0 bases, with 10 bases remaining between them. The CDR3 is made up of 16 amino acids. Germline CDR1 and CDR2: SEHNR and FQNEAQ (reference sequence). This chain's CDR3 is CASSSNGFSGANVLTF. In DNA form, the CDR3 reads TGTGCCAGCAGCTCCAACGGGTTCTCTGGGGCCAACGTCCTGACTTTC. The entire variable domain, with the rest obtained from reference TRBV7-9 and TRBJ2-6, is as follows: DTGVSQNPRHKITKRGQNVTFRCDPISEHNRLYWYRQTLGQGPEFLTYFQNEAQLEKSRLLSDRFSAERPKGSFSTLEIQRTEQGDSAMYLCASSSNGFSGANVLTFGAGSRLTVL.

This clone was detected only once. Other DNA sequences within the sample encode an identical CDR3. The V gene is TRBV29-1, the J gene TRBJ2-2, with D tentatively TRBD1 (6 bases). The CDR3 loop spans 12 amino acids. V was clipped by 2 bases and J by 7 bases, with 8 bases between them. Germline V CDR1 and CDR2: SQVTM, ANQGSEA. This CDR3 is CSVETGSGELFF. CDR3 coding DNA: TGCAGCGTTGAAACAGGGAGCGGGGAGCTGTTTTTT.

DNA of the CDR3: TGTGCCAGCAGGGGAACAGGATCGGGCACTGAAGCTTTCTTT. Its protein product is CASRGTGSGTEAFF. V gene TRBV2 combines with J gene TRBJ1-1, with TRBD1 as a possible D gene (5 bases). Trimming removed 6 bases from V and 4 bases from J, with 15 bases in between. Germline lookup yields CDR1 SNHLY and CDR2 FYNNEI. The CDR3 extends over 14 amino acids.

This clone was counted between two and nine times. This chain joins TRBV2 and TRBJ2-6; weak D call: TRBD1 (5 bases). CDR1 and CDR2 from the germline V gene are SNHLY and FYNNEI. The CDR3 has 15 residues. Trimming took off 10 bases at V and 1 base at J, with 14 bases between the two ends. This chain's CDR3 is CATKGDVSGANVLTF. CDR3 nucleotides: TGTGCCACCAAAGGGGATGTATCTGGGGCCAACGTCCTGACTTTC. The whole variable domain, remainder taken from reference TRBV2 and TRBJ2-6, is EPEVTQTPSHQVTQMGQEVILRCVPISNHLYFYWYRQILGQKVEFLVSFYNNEISEKSEIFDDQFSVERPDGSNFTLKIRSTKLEDSAMYFCATKGDVSGANVLTFGAGSRLTVL.

CDR3 amino acids: CASRNPPRGRDRAEAFF. DNA for the CDR3: TGTGCCAGCAGGAACCCCCCGAGGGGGCGAGATAGAGCTGAAGCTTTCTTT. The V call is TRBV7-2, the J call TRBJ1-1; 7 bases line up with TRBD1. Germline assignment: CDR1 SGHTA and CDR2 FQGNSA. The trim removed 6 bases at V and 6 bases at J, leaving 19 bases unmatched. This CDR3 comprises 17 residues.

This chain links TRBV29-1 with TRBJ2-5, with TRBD2 identical over 7 bases. Per the germline V gene, CDR1 is SQVTM and CDR2 is ANQGSEA. The CDR3 contains 13 residues. Trimming removed 6 bases from V and 3 bases from J; junction bases left unmatched: 7. The CDR3 spells CSVHQGGEETQYF. In DNA form, the CDR3 reads TGCAGCGTCCACCAGGGAGGGGAAGAGACCCAGTACTTC.

This chain uses TRBV11-2 with TRBJ1-4; 11 nucleotides match TRBD1. Losses at the gene ends were 5 bases for V and 8 bases for J; bases not matched to a gene: 4. This CDR3 region has 14 residues. Germline CDR1 reads SGHAT; CDR2 reads FQNNGV. The CDR3: CASSRDRGGEKLFF. In DNA, the CDR3 is TGTGCCAGCAGCCGGGACAGGGGGGGAGAAAAACTGTTTTTT.

A remark on this clone: At one of its ends the junction is not consistent with the germline gene, which may arise from a read error. The gene calls are TRBV6-1 and TRBJ1-1, with D possibly being TRBD1 (6 bases). From germline, CDR1 is MNHNS and CDR2 SASEGT. The CDR3 totals 13 residues. CDR3 protein: CASSLTGNPEAFF. The CDR3 region has the DNA TGTGCCAGCAGTTTAACAGGGAACCCTGAAGCTTTCTTT.

The chain links TRBV9 to TRBJ1-1, with a tentative D call TRBD1 (5 bases). The CDR3 sequence is 13 residues long. The germline V and J ends were trimmed by 4 bases and 1 base, with 8 bases remaining between them. Germline-derived CDR1 and CDR2 are SGDLS and YYNGEE. CDR3 sequence: CASSTTENTEAFF. CDR3 coding DNA: TGTGCCAGCAGCACGACAGAGAACACTGAAGCTTTCTTT.

For this clone: One end of the junction does not line up with germline, which may come from a read error. The chain employs TRBV7-9 and TRBJ1-1; D not certain. This CDR3 region has 12 residues. Germline assignment: CDR1 SEHNR and CDR2 FQNEAQ (reference sequence). CDR3 sequence reads: CSSSFGLSSAFF. Here the CDR3 DNA reads TGTTCCAGCAGCTTCGGACTTAGTTCAGCTTTCTTT.

V is TRBV27 and J is TRBJ1-4; D call uncertain. The V gene lost 2 bases and the J gene lost 11 bases, with 12 bases spanning the gap. Germline V gives CDR1 MNHEY, CDR2 SMNVEV (reference sequence). This CDR3 has 13 amino acids. The CDR3 reads CASSLRRTGKLFF. Written as DNA, the CDR3 is TGTGCCAGCAGTTTAAGGCGGACTGGCAAACTGTTTTTT.

As for this clone: A junction end diverges from the germline sequence, so it may reflect a read error. The chain carries TRBV6-1 and TRBJ1-5; D gene ambiguous. Germline lookup yields CDR1 MNHNS and CDR2 SASEGT. The CDR3 contains 14 residues. CDR3: CASSVVVESQAQHF. For the CDR3, the DNA is TGTGCCAGCAGTGTGGTGGTAGAGAGTCAGGCCCAGCATTTT.

The chain uses TRBV7-9 and TRBJ1-2, with D tentatively TRBD1 (5 bases). The ends were cut back, 3 bases at V and 5 bases at J, with 10 bases in the middle. The CDR3 loop spans 13 amino acids. Germline values: CDR1 SEHNR, CDR2 FQNEAQ (reference sequence). Written as DNA, the CDR3 is TGTGCCAGCAGCTTGGGGCAGCTTTATGGCTACACCTTC. This translates into CASSLGQLYGYTF.

The chain recombines TRBV6-5 with TRBJ2-3; 11 positions agree with TRBD2. This CDR3 spans 15 amino acids. Looked up from germline, CDR1 is MNHEY and CDR2 is SVGAGI. Trimming took 5 bases from V and 2 from J; bases not matched to a gene: 3. This CDR3 reads CASSRLAGSTDTQYF. CDR3 bases: TGTGCCAGCAGTCGACTAGCGGGATCCACAGATACGCAGTATTTT.

Only a few counts were recorded for this clone. This chain links TRBV6-5 with TRBJ2-1, with 11 bases aligning to TRBD2. Germline loops: CDR1 MNHEY, CDR2 SVGAGI. The V segment lost 2 bases and the J segment 10 bases; nucleotides outside the gene matches: 7. The length of the CDR3 is 15 residues. In DNA, the CDR3 is TGTGCCAGCAGTTACCGGGCTAGCGGGAGGAGGGAGCAGTTCTTC. Its translation: CASSYRASGRREQFF.

This clone was picked up a small number of times. CDR3 nucleotides: TGTGCCAGCAGAACCGGGACAGGCCGGAACACTGAAGCTTTCTTT. Residues: CASRTGTGRNTEAFF. The rearrangement joins TRBV6-1 to TRBJ1-1; 8 nucleotides align to TRBD1. The CDR3 covers 15 residues. Germline CDR1 MNHNS, CDR2 SASEGT. The V and J ends lost 6 bases and 1 base, in that order; junction bases with no gene match: 7.

The chain uses TRBV7-8 and TRBJ1-6; tentative D call: TRBD1 (6 bases). CDR1 is SGHVS and CDR2 is FQNEAQ in the germline V gene. V was cut by 1 base and J by 10 bases, with 17 bases left in between. The CDR3 spans 16 residues. The CDR3 loop is CASSLVAGGAGSPLHF. The CDR3 nucleotides are TGTGCCAGCAGCTTAGTGGCTGGGGGGGCCGGGTCACCCCTCCACTTT.

In regard to this clone: A read error may account for a junction end that differs from germline. The chain joins TRBV7-7 to TRBJ2-2, with D perhaps matching TRBD1 (6 bases). The germline gives CDR1 SSHAT, CDR2 FNYEAQ (reference sequence). This CDR3 comprises 14 residues. The CDR3 reads CASRKQGNTGELFF. CDR3 nucleotides: TGTGCTAGCAGGAAACAGGGGAACACCGGGGAGCTGTTTTTT.

V gene TRBV11-3 combines with J gene TRBJ2-1; TRBD1 matches at 7 bases. V lost 4 bases and J lost 10; bases outside the gene matches: 10. This CDR3 has 14 amino acids. Per germline, CDR1 SGHNT and CDR2 YENEEA. The CDR3 bases are TGTGCCAGCAGCTCAAAGACAGGGTCCGGAGAGCAGTTCTTC. Translation: CASSSKTGSGEQFF.

This chain uses TRBV6-5 with TRBJ1-2; D not resolved. The germline V gene has CDR1 MNHEY and CDR2 SVGAGI. The CDR3 runs 13 residues. Trimming took off 6 bases at V and 3 bases at J, with 11 bases between the two ends. In DNA form, the CDR3 reads TGTGCCAGCAGAAGACCGGGAGACTATGGCTACACCTTC. This gives the protein CASRRPGDYGYTF.

V gene TRBV28 combines with J gene TRBJ1-5; the D gene is possibly TRBD1 (5 bases). From germline, CDR1 is MDHEN and CDR2 SYDVKM. V lost 5 bases to trimming and J lost 7 bases, with 9 bases between them. The CDR3 is 12 amino acids. In DNA, the CDR3 is TGTGCCAGCAGTCGGACAAGCCAGCCCCAGCATTTT. Translated, it gives CASSRTSQPQHF.

The chain couples TRBV27 to TRBJ1-6, with a tentative D call TRBD1 (6 bases). Deletions cut 2 bases from V and 2 bases from J, with 7 bases between. Germline CDR1 and CDR2: MNHEY and SMNVEV (reference sequence). The CDR3 extends over 15 amino acids. Here the CDR3 DNA reads TGTGCCAGCAGTTTAGAGGGGGCCTATAATTCACCCCTCCACTTT. This gives the protein CASSLEGAYNSPLHF.

The rearrangement uses TRBV6-5 and TRBJ2-7; D is unclear. Trimming pared 6 bases from V and 7 bases from J, leaving 13 bases between. Germline V lookup: CDR1 MNHEY, CDR2 SVGAGI. The CDR3 is made up of 12 amino acids. The CDR3 here is CASSPSSGEQYV. CDR3 sequence (DNA): TGTGCCAGCAGCCCCTCGTCGGGTGAGCAGTACGTC.

This sequence joins TRBV28 and TRBJ2-7; D uncertain. CDR1 and CDR2 from the germline V gene are MDHEN and SYDVKM. The CDR3 runs to 12 residues. The V gene lost 5 bases and the J gene lost 3 bases, with 8 bases spanning the gap. The CDR3 is CASSILNYEQYF. CDR3 DNA: TGTGCCAGCAGTATCCTTAACTACGAGCAGTACTTC.

The chain employs TRBV10-3 and TRBJ1-5, with D tentatively TRBD1 (6 bases). Per the germline V gene, CDR1 is ENHRY and CDR2 is SYGVKD. This CDR3 has 15 residues. V gave up 3 bases and J gave up 7 bases, with 16 bases separating them. The CDR3 DNA is TGTGCCATCAGTGACCCTTCGACAGGCAGACAGCCCCAGCATTTT. As protein: CAISDPSTGRQPQHF.

The CDR3 region is CASSSVGIGGKLFF. The CDR3 DNA follows: TGTGCCAGCAGCTCCGTCGGGATCGGGGGAAAACTGTTTTTT. V usage is TRBV7-9 and J usage is TRBJ1-4; D possibly corresponds to TRBD1 (5 bases). The V gene's germline CDR1 is SEHNR and CDR2 FQNEAQ (reference sequence). The CDR3 loop spans 14 amino acids. Trimming took off 4 bases at V and 10 bases at J, with 16 bases between the two ends.